This T cell receptor (beta chain) comes out of a study of beta chain features in type 1 diabetes. Study results and limitations: In comparison with healthy donors, patients had naive, central memory and Treg TCRB repertoires that appeared more similar. Shorter TCRB CDR3s, moderately but significantly so, marked every one of the four CD4+ subsets in Type 1 diabetes patients.

This clone was detected only a few times. Its target is not known. The sequenced template was cDNA made from the entire isolated RNA. Clones were sequenced by immunoSEQ multiplex PCR, and TCRdb holds only the in-frame ones, with some missing. The repertoire holds some 120,000 clones, with 17% as singletons. Blood was drawn once from each donor into heparinised tubes. The draws averaged about 120 mL. It was via CD45RO/CCR7/CD25/CD127/CD95/CD27 that CD4+ naive, central memory, regulatory and stem cell-like memory cells were sorted. The sequencing sample was made of central memory CD4+ T cells from blood. This clonotype was sampled from a man aged 18-30 years with type 1 diabetes.

This CDR3 is CASSPPGPGAYEQFF. The CDR3 nucleotides read TGTGCCAGCTCACCACCGGGCCCAGGGGCTTATGAGCAGTTCTTC. The rearrangement joins TRBV18 to TRBJ2-1; weak D call: TRBD1 (6 bases). The V end lost 0 bases, the J end lost 8 bases, and 14 bases lay between the germline ends. In germline, CDR1 is KGHSH, CDR2 LQKENI. CDR3 length: 15 residues.